This TCR beta chain was observed in a study of identifying expanded T cells in peripheral blood. Study outcomes and limitations: Variance in clone template counts between roughly 2-week samples significantly increased with total template count across all healthy donors. Differentially abundant clones: roughly 1.2 between replicates, just under 17 at approximately two weeks, less than 20 at four.

Details on this clone: Its antigen is still unknown.

Collection occurred without any documented infections or immune events in donors. V was shortened by 0 bases and J by 7 bases, with 16 bases between the two germline ends. Germline V lookup: CDR1 SGDLS, CDR2 YYNGEE. The length of the CDR3 is 15 residues. The protocol was immunoSEQ multiplex PCR, while the TCRdb copy is restricted to in-frame clones and leaves out a portion. Of about 85,000 clones detected, about nine tenths appear once; the ten largest clones hold around 3%. The sequence derives from a person aged 18 to 75 in good health. The specimen sequenced was blood. The V gene is TRBV9, the J gene TRBJ2-5; D perhaps matches TRBD1 (5 bases). CDR3 sequence reads: CASSVDSGWIGTQYF. The CDR3 DNA follows: TGTGCCAGCAGCGTAGATTCAGGGTGGATCGGGACCCAGTACTTC. Complete variable domain (other parts from reference TRBV9 and TRBJ2-5): DSGVTQTPKHLITATGQRVTLRCSPRSGDLSVYWYQQSLDQGLQFLIQYYNGEERAKGNILERFSAQQFPDLHSELNLSSLELGDSALYFCASSVDSGWIGTQYFGPGTRLLVL.